The entry below describes one T cell receptor (beta chain). CDR1 and CDR2 from the germline V gene are MNHEY and SVGAGI. CDR3 length: 16 residues. The V segment lost 0 bases and the J segment 2 bases; nucleotides outside the gene matches: 4. This entry is derived from a study of blood T cells in healthy people across ages. Combining a sample-barcoded 5' primer with a J-beta primer mix, a second PCR ran for 7 to 11 cycles. CDR3-containing paired-end reads numbered at least 2.5 million in each sample. A single record per CDR3 protein comes from TCRdb applying MiXCR to the 5' RACE reads. The sample yields nearly 800,000 distinct CDR3 sequences, 20% to 25% seen once. This same sample was also taken into another study, of T cells of mothers and their children.

Sample: blood. The chain uses TRBV6-5 and TRBJ1-2, with 9 bases aligning to TRBD1. The clonotype comes from a boy younger than 18 in good health. The CDR3 sequence is CASSYSYRGHNYGYTF. The CDR3 coding sequence is TGTGCCAGCAGTTACTCTTACAGGGGGCACAACTATGGCTACACCTTC.